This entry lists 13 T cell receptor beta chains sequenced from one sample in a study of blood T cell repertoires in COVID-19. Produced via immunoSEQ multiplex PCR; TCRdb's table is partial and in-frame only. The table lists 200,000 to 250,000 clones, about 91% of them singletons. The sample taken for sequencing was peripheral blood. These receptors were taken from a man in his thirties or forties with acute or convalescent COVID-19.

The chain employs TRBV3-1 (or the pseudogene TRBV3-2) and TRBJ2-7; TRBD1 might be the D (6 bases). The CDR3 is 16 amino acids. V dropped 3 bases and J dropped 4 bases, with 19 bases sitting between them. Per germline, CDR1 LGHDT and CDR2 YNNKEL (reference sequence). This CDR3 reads CASSQRGRTAGYEQYF. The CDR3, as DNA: TGTGCCAGCAGCCAGCGCGGCCGGACAGCCGGGTACGAGCAGTACTTC.

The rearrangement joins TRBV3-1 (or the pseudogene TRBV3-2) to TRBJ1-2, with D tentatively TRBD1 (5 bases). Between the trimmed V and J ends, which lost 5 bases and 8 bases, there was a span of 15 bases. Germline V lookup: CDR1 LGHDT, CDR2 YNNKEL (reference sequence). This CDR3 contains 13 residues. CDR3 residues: CASSSETARGYTF. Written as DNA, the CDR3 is TGTGCCAGCAGCTCTGAGACAGCTCGAGGCTACACCTTC.

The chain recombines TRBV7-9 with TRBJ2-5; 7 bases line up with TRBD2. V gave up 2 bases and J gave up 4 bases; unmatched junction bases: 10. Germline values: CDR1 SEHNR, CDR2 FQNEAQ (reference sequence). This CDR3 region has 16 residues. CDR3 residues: CASSLRQGGRVETQYF. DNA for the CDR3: TGTGCCAGCAGCTTAAGGCAGGGAGGGCGCGTAGAGACCCAGTACTTC. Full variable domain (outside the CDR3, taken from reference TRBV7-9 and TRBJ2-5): DTGVSQNPRHKITKRGQNVTFRCDPISEHNRLYWYRQTLGQGPEFLTYFQNEAQLEKSRLLSDRFSAERPKGSFSTLEIQRTEQGDSAMYLCASSLRQGGRVETQYFGPGTRLLVL.

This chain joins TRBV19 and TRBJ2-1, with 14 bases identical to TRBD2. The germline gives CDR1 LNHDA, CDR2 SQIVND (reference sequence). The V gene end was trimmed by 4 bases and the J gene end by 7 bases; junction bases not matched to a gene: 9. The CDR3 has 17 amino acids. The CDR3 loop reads CASSKSGTSGSRNEQFF. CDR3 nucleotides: TGTGCCAGTAGTAAATCCGGGACTAGCGGGAGTAGGAATGAGCAGTTCTTC.

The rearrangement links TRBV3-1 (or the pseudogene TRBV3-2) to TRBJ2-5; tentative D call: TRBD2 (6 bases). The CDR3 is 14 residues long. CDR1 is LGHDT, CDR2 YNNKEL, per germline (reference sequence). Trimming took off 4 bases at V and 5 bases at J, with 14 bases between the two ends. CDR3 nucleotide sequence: TGTGCCAGCAGCCCACAGCGGGTAGGGGAGACCCAGTACTTC. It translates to CASSPQRVGETQYF.

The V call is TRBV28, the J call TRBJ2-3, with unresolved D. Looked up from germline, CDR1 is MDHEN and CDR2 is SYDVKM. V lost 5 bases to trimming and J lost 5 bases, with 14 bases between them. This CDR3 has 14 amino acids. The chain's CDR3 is CASSEAPNKDTQYF. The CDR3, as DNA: TGTGCCAGCAGTGAGGCCCCTAACAAAGATACGCAGTATTTT.

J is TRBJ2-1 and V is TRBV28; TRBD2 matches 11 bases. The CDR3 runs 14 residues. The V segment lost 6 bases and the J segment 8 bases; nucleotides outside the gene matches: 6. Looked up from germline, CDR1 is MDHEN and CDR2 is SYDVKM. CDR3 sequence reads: CASSRTGLADEQFF. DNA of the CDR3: TGTGCCAGCAGCCGAACGGGACTAGCGGATGAGCAGTTCTTC.

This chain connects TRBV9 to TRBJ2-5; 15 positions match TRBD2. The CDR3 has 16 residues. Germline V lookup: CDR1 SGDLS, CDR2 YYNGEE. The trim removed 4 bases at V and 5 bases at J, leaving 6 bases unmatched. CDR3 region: CASSPGLAGGPETQYF. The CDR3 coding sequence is TGTGCCAGCAGCCCCGGACTAGCGGGGGGGCCGGAGACCCAGTACTTC.

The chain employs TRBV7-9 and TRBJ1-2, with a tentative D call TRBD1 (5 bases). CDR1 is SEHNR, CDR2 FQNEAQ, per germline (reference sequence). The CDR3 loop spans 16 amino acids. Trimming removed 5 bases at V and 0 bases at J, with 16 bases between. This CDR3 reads CASSQGRQITNYGYTF. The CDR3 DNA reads TGTGCCAGCAGCCAGGGCAGACAGATCACTAACTATGGCTACACCTTC.

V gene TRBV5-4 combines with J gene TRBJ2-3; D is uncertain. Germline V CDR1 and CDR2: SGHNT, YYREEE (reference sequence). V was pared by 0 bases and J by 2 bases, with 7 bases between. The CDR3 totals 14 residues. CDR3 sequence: CASSLDQATDTQYF. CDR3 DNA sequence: TGTGCCAGCAGCTTGGACCAGGCCACAGATACGCAGTATTTT. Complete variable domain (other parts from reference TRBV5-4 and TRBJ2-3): ETGVTQSPTHLIKTRGQQVTLRCSSQSGHNTVSWYQQALGQGPQFIFQYYREEENGRGNFPPRFSGLQFPNYSSELNVNALELDDSALYLCASSLDQATDTQYFGPGTRLTVL.

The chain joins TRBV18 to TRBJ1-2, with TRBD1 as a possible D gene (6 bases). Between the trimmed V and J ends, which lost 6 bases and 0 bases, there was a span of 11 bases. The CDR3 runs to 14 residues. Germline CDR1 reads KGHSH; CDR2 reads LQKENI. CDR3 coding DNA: TGTGCCAGCTCTTCACAGGGCTCTAACTATGGCTACACCTTC. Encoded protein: CASSSQGSNYGYTF.

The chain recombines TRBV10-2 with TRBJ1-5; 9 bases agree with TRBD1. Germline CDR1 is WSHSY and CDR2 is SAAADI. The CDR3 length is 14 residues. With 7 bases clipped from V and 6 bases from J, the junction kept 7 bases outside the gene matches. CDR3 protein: CASNGQGIIQPQHF. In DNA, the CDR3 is TGCGCCAGCAATGGACAGGGGATAATTCAGCCCCAGCATTTT.

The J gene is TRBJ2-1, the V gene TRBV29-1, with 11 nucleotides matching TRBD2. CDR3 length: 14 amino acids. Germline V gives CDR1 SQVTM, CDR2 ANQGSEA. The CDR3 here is CSEIGTSGVREQFF. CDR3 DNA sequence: TGCAGTGAAATCGGGACTAGCGGAGTTCGGGAGCAGTTCTTC.